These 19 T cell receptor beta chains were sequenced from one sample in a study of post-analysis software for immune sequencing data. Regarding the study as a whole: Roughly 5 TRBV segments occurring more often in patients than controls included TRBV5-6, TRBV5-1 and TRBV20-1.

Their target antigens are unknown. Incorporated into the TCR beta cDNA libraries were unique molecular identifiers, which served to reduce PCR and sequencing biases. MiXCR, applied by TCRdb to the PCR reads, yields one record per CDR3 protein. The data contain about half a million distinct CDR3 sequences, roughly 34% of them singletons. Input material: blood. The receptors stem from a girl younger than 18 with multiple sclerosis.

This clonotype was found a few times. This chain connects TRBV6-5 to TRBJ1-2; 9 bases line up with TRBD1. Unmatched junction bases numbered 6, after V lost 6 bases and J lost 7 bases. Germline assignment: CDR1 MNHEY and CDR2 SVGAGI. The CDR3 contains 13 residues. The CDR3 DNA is TGTGCCAGCAGGACAGGGGGACGAGGTGGCTACACCTTC. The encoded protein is CASRTGGRGGYTF.

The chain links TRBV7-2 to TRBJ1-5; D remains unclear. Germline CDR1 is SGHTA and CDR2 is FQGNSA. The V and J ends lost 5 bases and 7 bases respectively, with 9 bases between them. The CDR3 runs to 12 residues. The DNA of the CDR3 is TGTGCCAGCAGCGCCCCGGGGCAGCCCCAGCATTTT. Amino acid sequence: CASSAPGQPQHF.

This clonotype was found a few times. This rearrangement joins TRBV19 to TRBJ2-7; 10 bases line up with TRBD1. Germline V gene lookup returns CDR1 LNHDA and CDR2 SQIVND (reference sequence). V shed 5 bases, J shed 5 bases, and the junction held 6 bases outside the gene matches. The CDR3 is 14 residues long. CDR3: CASSVDRGLDEQYF. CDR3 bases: TGTGCCAGTAGTGTCGACAGGGGGCTGGACGAGCAGTACTTC.

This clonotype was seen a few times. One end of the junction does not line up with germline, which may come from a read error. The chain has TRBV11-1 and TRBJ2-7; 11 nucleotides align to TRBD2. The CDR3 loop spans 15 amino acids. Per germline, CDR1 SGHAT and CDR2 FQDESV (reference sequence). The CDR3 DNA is TGTGCCAGCAGCCCCGGGACTAGCGGCTCCAACGAGCAGTACTTC. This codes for CASSPGTSGSNEQYF.

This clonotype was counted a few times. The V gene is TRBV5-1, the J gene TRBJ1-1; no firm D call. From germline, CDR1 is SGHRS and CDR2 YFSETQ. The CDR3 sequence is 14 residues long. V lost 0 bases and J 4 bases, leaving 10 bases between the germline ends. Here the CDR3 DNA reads TGCGCCAGCAGCTTGGACAGTGTCGTCACTGAAGCTTTCTTT. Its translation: CASSLDSVVTEAFF.

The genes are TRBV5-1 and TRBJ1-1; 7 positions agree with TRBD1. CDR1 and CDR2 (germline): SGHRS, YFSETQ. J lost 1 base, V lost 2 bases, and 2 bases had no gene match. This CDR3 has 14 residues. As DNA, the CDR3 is TGCGCCAGCAGCTTTGGGACAGCGAACACTGAAGCTTTCTTT. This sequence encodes CASSFGTANTEAFF.

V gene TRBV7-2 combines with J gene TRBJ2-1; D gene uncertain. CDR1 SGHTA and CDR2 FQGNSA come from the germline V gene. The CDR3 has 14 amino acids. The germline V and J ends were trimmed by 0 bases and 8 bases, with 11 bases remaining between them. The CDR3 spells CASSLAGYAHEQFF. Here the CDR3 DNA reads TGTGCCAGCAGCTTAGCGGGCTACGCCCATGAGCAGTTCTTC.

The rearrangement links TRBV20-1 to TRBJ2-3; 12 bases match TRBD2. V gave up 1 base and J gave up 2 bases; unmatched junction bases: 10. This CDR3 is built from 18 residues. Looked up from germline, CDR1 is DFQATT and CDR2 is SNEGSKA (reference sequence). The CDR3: CSARGTSGALPYTDTQYF. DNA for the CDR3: TGCAGTGCTAGAGGGACTAGCGGGGCCCTCCCGTACACAGATACGCAGTATTTT.

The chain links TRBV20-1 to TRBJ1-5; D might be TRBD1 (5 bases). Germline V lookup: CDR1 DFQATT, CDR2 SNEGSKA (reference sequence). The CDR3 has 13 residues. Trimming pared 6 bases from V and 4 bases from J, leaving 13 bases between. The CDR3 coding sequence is TGCAGTGCGTTGTGGACAAGAAATCAGCCCCAGCATTTT. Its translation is CSALWTRNQPQHF.

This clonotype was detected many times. DNA for the CDR3: TGTGCCAGCAGTTACGACCAGGGTTACACCGACACAGATACGCAGTATTTT. Amino acid sequence: CASSYDQGYTDTDTQYF. The J gene is TRBJ2-3, the V gene TRBV6-6, with D possibly matching TRBD1 (5 bases). In germline, CDR1 is MNHNY, CDR2 SVGAGI (reference sequence). The length of the CDR3 is 17 residues. V was pared by 2 bases and J by 2 bases, with 17 bases between.

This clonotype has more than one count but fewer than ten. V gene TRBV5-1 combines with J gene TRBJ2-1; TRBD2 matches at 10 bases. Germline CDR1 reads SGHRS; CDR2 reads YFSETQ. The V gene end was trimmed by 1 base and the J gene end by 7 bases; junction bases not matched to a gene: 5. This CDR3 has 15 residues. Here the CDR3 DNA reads TGCGCCAGCAGCTTGCTAGCGGGGGTAGAAAATGAGCAGTTCTTC. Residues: CASSLLAGVENEQFF.

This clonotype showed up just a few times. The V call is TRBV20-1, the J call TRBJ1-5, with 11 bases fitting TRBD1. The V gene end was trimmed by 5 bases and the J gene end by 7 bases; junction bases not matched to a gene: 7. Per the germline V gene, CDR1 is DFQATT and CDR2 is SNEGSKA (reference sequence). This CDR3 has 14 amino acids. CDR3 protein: CSAAGTGGGQPQHF. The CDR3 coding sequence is TGCAGTGCTGCCGGGACAGGGGGAGGGCAGCCCCAGCATTTT.

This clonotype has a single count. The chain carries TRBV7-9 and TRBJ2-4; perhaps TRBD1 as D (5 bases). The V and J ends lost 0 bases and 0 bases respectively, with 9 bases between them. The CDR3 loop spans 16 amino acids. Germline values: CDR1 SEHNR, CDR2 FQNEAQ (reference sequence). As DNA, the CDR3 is TGTGCCAGCAGCTTAGCTGACAGAGTAGCCAAAAACATTCAGTACTTC. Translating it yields CASSLADRVAKNIQYF.

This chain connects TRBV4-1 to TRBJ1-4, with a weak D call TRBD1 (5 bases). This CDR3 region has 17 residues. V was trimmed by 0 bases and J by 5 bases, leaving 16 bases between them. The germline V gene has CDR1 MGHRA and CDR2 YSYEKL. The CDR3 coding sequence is TGCGCCAGCAGCCAAGATGCTGTGAGGGGCCCAAATGAAAAACTGTTTTTT. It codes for CASSQDAVRGPNEKLFF.

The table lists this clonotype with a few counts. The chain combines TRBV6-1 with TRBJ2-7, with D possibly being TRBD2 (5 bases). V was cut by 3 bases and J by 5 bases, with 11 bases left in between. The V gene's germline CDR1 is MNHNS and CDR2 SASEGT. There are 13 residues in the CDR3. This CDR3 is CASSETGVHEQYF. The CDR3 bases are TGTGCCAGCAGTGAGACCGGGGTCCACGAGCAGTACTTC.

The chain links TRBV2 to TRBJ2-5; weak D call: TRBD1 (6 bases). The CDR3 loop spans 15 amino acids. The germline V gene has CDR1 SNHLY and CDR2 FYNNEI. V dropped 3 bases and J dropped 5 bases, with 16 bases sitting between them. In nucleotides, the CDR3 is TGTGCCAGCAGTGAGGTGGCAGGGGCCTACGAGACCCAGTACTTC. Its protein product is CASSEVAGAYETQYF.

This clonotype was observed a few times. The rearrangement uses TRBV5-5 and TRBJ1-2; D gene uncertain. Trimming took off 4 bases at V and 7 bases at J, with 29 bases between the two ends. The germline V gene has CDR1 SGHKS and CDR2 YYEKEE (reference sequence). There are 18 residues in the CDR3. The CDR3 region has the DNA TGTGCCAGCAGCCCCAGGCTTTCGAGGGTTGGACCTGACCCTGGCTACACCTTC. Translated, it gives CASSPRLSRVGPDPGYTF.

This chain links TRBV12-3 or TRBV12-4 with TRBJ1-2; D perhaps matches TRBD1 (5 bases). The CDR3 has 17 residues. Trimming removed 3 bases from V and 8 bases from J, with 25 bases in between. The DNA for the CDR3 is TGTGCCAGCAGTTTGAGAGGGACGCAAGGGACGGGGGAAGGCTACACCTTC. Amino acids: CASSLRGTQGTGEGYTF.

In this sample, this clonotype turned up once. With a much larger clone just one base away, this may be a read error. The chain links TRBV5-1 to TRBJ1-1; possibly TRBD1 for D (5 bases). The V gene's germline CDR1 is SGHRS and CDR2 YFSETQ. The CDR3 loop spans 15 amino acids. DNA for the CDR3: TGCGCCAGCGGCTTGGGAGGAGGGGAGGACACTGAAGCTTTCTTT. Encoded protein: CASGLGGGEDTEAFF. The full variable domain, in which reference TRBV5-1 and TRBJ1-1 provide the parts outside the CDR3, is KAGVTQTPRYLIKTRGQQVTLSCSPISGHRSVSWYQQTPGQGLQFLFEYFSETQRNKGNFPGRFSGRQFSNSRSEMNVSTLELGDSALYLCASGLGGGEDTEAFFGQGTRLTVV.